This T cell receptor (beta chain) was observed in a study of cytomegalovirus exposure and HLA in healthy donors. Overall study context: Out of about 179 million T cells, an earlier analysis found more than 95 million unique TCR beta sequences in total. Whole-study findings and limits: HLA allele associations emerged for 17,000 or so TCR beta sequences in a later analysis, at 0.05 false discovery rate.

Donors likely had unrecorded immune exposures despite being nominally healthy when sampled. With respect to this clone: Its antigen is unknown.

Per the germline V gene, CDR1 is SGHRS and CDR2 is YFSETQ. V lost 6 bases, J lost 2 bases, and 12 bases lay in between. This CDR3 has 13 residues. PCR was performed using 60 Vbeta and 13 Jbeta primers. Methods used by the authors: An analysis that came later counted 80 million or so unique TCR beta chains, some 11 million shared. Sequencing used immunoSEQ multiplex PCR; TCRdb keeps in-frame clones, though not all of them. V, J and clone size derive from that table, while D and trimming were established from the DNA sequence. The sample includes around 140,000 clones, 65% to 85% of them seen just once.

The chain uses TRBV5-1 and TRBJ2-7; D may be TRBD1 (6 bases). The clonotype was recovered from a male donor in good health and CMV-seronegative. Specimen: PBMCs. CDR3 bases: TGCGCCAGCAAGGTCCCAGGGGCCTACGAGCAGTACTTC. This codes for CASKVPGAYEQYF.